This passage covers 14 T cell receptor beta chains from one sample sequenced in a study of T cell clones after liver transplantation (dated by TCRdb to the late 2010s). The label giving this sample's time point can be read as: pre-transplant. Library prep was done by the immunoSEQ multiplex PCR assay. TCRdb mirrors the immuneACCESS table, restricted to in-frame sequences. Some clones are absent from its copies; in checked studies, under half trace to an unresolved V gene, and the reason for the others is unknown. The sample table records over 60,000 clones; 80% of these occur just once. Together, the top ten hold about 0.6% of the sample. The sequencing used CD4+ T cells from blood, collected before liver transplant. These TCRs come from a human donor who received a liver transplant.

V is TRBV29-1 and J is TRBJ2-7; the match to TRBD1 covers 8 bases. CDR3 length: 12 residues. After removal of 7 bases from V and 4 bases from J, the junction contained 6 bases not matched to a gene. The germline V gene has CDR1 SQVTM and CDR2 ANQGSEA. CDR3 nucleotides: TGCAGCGCAGGACAGGGAACTTACGAGCAGTACTTC. It specifies CSAGQGTYEQYF.

This chain's CDR3 is CASKGGGNYGYTF. DNA of the CDR3: TGTGCCAGCAAGGGGGGCGGAAACTATGGCTACACCTTC. This chain uses TRBV6-1 with TRBJ1-2; D possibly corresponds to TRBD1 (6 bases). CDR1 is MNHNS and CDR2 is SASEGT in the germline V gene. The CDR3 consists of 13 residues. V dropped 7 bases and J dropped 2 bases, with 11 bases sitting between them.

This clone has just a few counts. The chain is built from TRBV21-1 and TRBJ1-5; TRBD1, the D gene given by the table, was not confirmed from the DNA. TRBV21-1 is described as a pseudogene. The CDR3 length is 18 residues. CDR3 coding DNA: TGTGCCAGCAGCAAAGCAGGGGACAAGACCAGAAGCAATCAGCCCCAGCATTTT. Translation gives CASSKAGDKTRSNQPQHF.

Comment on this clone: This same CDR3 is encoded by further DNA sequences in the sample. The V gene is TRBV15, the J gene TRBJ1-1; perhaps TRBD1 as D (5 bases). The CDR3 extends over 15 amino acids. Trimming removed 1 base from V and 5 bases from J, with 14 bases in between. In germline, CDR1 is LNHNV, CDR2 YYDKDF (reference sequence). DNA of the CDR3: TGTGCCACCAGCAGAGCAATGGGGGGTCGGACTGAAGCTTTCTTT. Protein: CATSRAMGGRTEAFF.

The chain joins TRBV7-2 to TRBJ1-5; D perhaps matches TRBD1 (5 bases). Trimming shortened V by 3 bases and J by 1 base, and 13 bases separated the two germline ends. Germline CDR1 SGHTA, CDR2 FQGNSA. The CDR3 runs 16 residues. In DNA form, the CDR3 reads TGTGCCAGCAGCTTCAGTTACGGGGGAAGCAATCAGCCCCAGCATTTT. Its translation: CASSFSYGGSNQPQHF. Variable domain in full (rest from reference TRBV7-2 and TRBJ1-5): GAGVSQSPSNKVTEKGKDVELRCDPISGHTALYWYRQSLGQGLEFLIYFQGNSAPDKSGLPSDRFSAERTGGSVSTLTIQRTQQEDSAVYLCASSFSYGGSNQPQHFGDGTRLSIL.

The chain joins TRBV7-2 to TRBJ2-5; TRBD2 matches 10 bases. The CDR3 totals 16 residues. Losses at the gene ends were 1 base for V and 5 bases for J; bases not matched to a gene: 7. Germline CDR1 reads SGHTA; CDR2 reads FQGNSA. CDR3 in DNA: TGTGCCAGCAGCTTAGTGGGGAGCGGGAGGGACGAGACCCAGTACTTC. Its protein product is CASSLVGSGRDETQYF.

The rearrangement joins TRBV4-1 to TRBJ2-5, with unresolved D. Germline V gives CDR1 MGHRA, CDR2 YSYEKL. This CDR3 is 15 amino acids long. V was shortened by 1 base and J by 7 bases, with 16 bases between the two germline ends. CDR3 bases: TGCGCCAGCAGCCAAGTGCCCGTTCAACCAGGGACCCAGTACTTC. It yields the protein CASSQVPVQPGTQYF.

The chain joins TRBV6-6 to TRBJ1-2, with TRBD1 matching over 9 bases. The CDR3 is 15 residues long. Germline values: CDR1 MNHNY, CDR2 SVGAGI (reference sequence). V dropped 0 bases and J dropped 2; count of bases not matched to a gene: 1. The DNA for the CDR3 is TGTGCCAGCAGTTACTCGGGACAGGGCAACTATGGCTACACCTTC. Protein sequence: CASSYSGQGNYGYTF.

The chain uses TRBV18 and TRBJ2-7; D remains unclear. There are 15 residues in the CDR3. Germline V CDR1 and CDR2: KGHSH, LQKENI. Trimming pared 6 bases from V and 0 bases from J, leaving 15 bases between. CDR3 loop: CASSQSAFSSYEQYF. CDR3 in DNA: TGTGCCAGCTCCCAGTCAGCGTTTTCCTCCTACGAGCAGTACTTC.

The chain joins TRBV28 to TRBJ1-1; a possible D gene is TRBD1 (6 bases). The CDR3 extends over 14 amino acids. Deletions cut 2 bases from V and 4 bases from J, with 11 bases between. CDR1 and CDR2 (germline): MDHEN, SYDVKM. The DNA for the CDR3 is TGTGCCAGCAGTTTAATTCAGACAGGCACTGAAGCTTTCTTT. Residues: CASSLIQTGTEAFF.

A few counts support this clone. The genes are TRBV30 and TRBJ2-5; weak D call: TRBD2 (6 bases). This CDR3 spans 14 amino acids. The germline V gene encodes CDR1 GTSNPN and CDR2 SVGIG (reference sequence). The V end lost 0 bases, the J end lost 5 bases, and 13 bases lay between the germline ends. This chain's CDR3 is CAWSVVGGLETQYF. Here the CDR3 DNA reads TGTGCCTGGAGTGTGGTGGGGGGTCTGGAGACCCAGTACTTC.

The chain recombines TRBV21-1 with TRBJ2-5; the listed D gene, TRBD2, was not tested against the DNA. TRBV21-1 has pseudogene status. The CDR3 contains 16 residues. CDR3 sequence: CASSKNLAGVEETQYF. Written as DNA, the CDR3 is TGTGCCAGCAGCAAAAACCTAGCGGGAGTTGAAGAGACCCAGTACTTC.

The DNA of the CDR3 is TGTGCCAGCAGTCCCTATAAGGTTACAGATCAGCCCCAGCATTTT. Protein product: CASSPYKVTDQPQHF. The rearrangement uses TRBV6-6 and TRBJ1-5, with D unresolved. The V gene's germline CDR1 is MNHNY and CDR2 SVGAGI (reference sequence). The V end was cut by 5 bases, the J end by 5 bases, with 16 bases between. The CDR3 consists of 15 residues.

The V call is TRBV5-1, the J call TRBJ2-1; D possibly corresponds to TRBD2 (6 bases). The V and J ends lost 1 base and 7 bases respectively, with 15 bases between them. From germline, CDR1 is SGHRS and CDR2 YFSETQ. There are 15 residues in the CDR3. CDR3 bases: TGCGCCAGCAGCTTGTATTACGGCGGGGCGAATGAGCAGTTCTTC. Translating it yields CASSLYYGGANEQFF.